Listed here are 5 T cell receptor beta chains from one sample, sequenced in a study of cytomegalovirus exposure and HLA in healthy donors (TCRdb year 2017). To prepare the library, the immunoSEQ multiplex PCR assay was applied. Imported from immuneACCESS, the table was reduced by TCRdb to in-frame sequences with V and J called. These copies leave out some clones; in studies compared against another copy, an unresolved V gene accounts for under half, and the cause of the remainder is not known. The sample table shows a few hundred thousand clones, and 70% to 90% are seen once. 0.84% of the sample belongs to the ten largest clones. Sequencing was performed on PBMCs. The source is a woman aged 18-29 years in good health and CMV-seronegative.

The rearrangement uses TRBV6-5 and TRBJ2-1, with 8 bases that match TRBD2. The J segment lost 10 bases and the V segment lost 5 bases, leaving 13 bases of the junction unmatched. This CDR3 comprises 15 residues. Germline V lookup: CDR1 MNHEY, CDR2 SVGAGI. CDR3 protein: CASSKFSGTVDEQFF. CDR3 sequence (DNA): TGTGCCAGCAGTAAATTTAGCGGGACCGTTGACGAGCAGTTCTTC.

The V gene is TRBV13, the J gene TRBJ1-1; TRBD1 matches at 7 bases. This CDR3 spans 14 amino acids. V was pared by 5 bases and J by 2 bases, with 5 bases of the junction left unmatched. The germline CDR1 and CDR2 sequences are PRHDT and FYEKMQ (reference sequence). Here the CDR3 reads CASSRTGENTEAFF. DNA for the CDR3: TGTGCCAGCAGCAGGACAGGTGAAAACACTGAAGCTTTCTTT.

This rearrangement joins TRBV30 to TRBJ2-1; 9 bases match TRBD2. The CDR3 has 14 amino acids. V lost 0 bases to trimming and J lost 8 bases; unmatched junction nucleotides: 5. Germline CDR1 GTSNPN, CDR2 SVGIG (reference sequence). CDR3 nucleotide sequence: TGTGCCTGGAGTGTTGGTAGCGGGAGTTATGAGCAGTTCTTC. Protein sequence: CAWSVGSGSYEQFF.

This clone was recorded only once. This rearrangement joins TRBV18 to TRBJ2-5; D is perhaps TRBD1 (6 bases). This CDR3 comprises 15 residues. The germline V and J ends were trimmed by 2 bases and 5 bases, with 15 bases remaining between them. Germline V gene sequence: CDR1 KGHSH, CDR2 LQKENI. CDR3 in DNA: TGTGCCAGCTCACCATTACAGGGCCGCGCGGAGACCCAGTACTTC. The encoded protein is CASSPLQGRAETQYF. The whole variable domain, remainder taken from reference TRBV18 and TRBJ2-5, is NAGVMQNPRHLVRRRGQEARLRCSPMKGHSHVYWYRQLPEEGLKFMVYLQKENIIDESGMPKERFSAEFPKEGPSILRIQQVVRGDSAAYFCASSPLQGRAETQYFGPGTRLLVL.

The chain is built from TRBV9 and TRBJ2-1; 8 nucleotides agree with TRBD2. This CDR3 comprises 17 residues. CDR1 is SGDLS and CDR2 is YYNGEE in the germline V gene. V shed 0 bases and J 10 bases; nucleotides not matched to a gene: 15. CDR3 residues: CASSVGLSSGRLREQFF. DNA for the CDR3: TGTGCCAGCAGCGTAGGCCTGTCTAGCGGGCGACTCAGGGAGCAGTTCTTC.